The 25 T cell receptor beta chains below come from one sample, sequenced in a study of T cell responses to AZD1222 COVID-19 vaccine. Method: immunoSEQ multiplex PCR; TCRdb's copy keeps in-frame clones and lacks some. Of 160,000 or so clones in the sample, about nine tenths were seen once. Here the sequenced sample was peripheral blood, taken after recovery from COVID-19. The receptors shown here come from an adult who had recovered from COVID-19.

The rearrangement uses TRBV28 and TRBJ2-4; perhaps D is TRBD1 or TRBD2 (5 bases each). The CDR3 consists of 16 residues. Germline V gene sequence: CDR1 MDHEN, CDR2 SYDVKM. Trimming removed 5 bases from V and 1 base from J, with 15 bases in between. The CDR3 DNA reads as TGTGCCAGCAGTCCCCCCAGGTGGGGGGCCAAAAACATTCAGTACTTC. Translation gives CASSPPRWGAKNIQYF.

This clone was seen a single time. V and J are TRBV5-1 and TRBJ1-2, with 8 bases identical to TRBD1. The CDR3 is 13 residues long. CDR1 is SGHRS, CDR2 YFSETQ, per germline. V shed 5 bases, J shed 7 bases, and the junction held 7 bases outside the gene matches. This CDR3 is CASSEGQVAGYTF. The CDR3 bases are TGCGCCAGCAGTGAGGGACAGGTAGCTGGCTACACCTTC.

This chain links TRBV18 with TRBJ2-2, with 13 bases that match TRBD2. The J segment lost 6 bases and the V segment lost 3 bases, leaving 7 bases of the junction unmatched. The CDR3 sequence is 17 residues long. The germline CDR1 and CDR2 sequences are KGHSH and LQKENI. The CDR3 nucleotides read TGTGCCAGCTCACCGACTAGCGGGGGGCCCAATCCCGGGGAGCTGTTTTTT. Residues: CASSPTSGGPNPGELFF.

V usage is TRBV18 and J usage is TRBJ1-2, with no clear D. Per the germline V gene, CDR1 is KGHSH and CDR2 is LQKENI. This CDR3 contains 12 residues. V was shortened by 3 bases and J by 3 bases, with 5 bases between the two germline ends. The CDR3 spells CASSPTDYGYTF. Here the CDR3 DNA reads TGTGCCAGCTCACCCACAGACTATGGCTACACCTTC. The full variable domain, in which reference TRBV18 and TRBJ1-2 provide the parts outside the CDR3, is NAGVMQNPRHLVRRRGQEARLRCSPMKGHSHVYWYRQLPEEGLKFMVYLQKENIIDESGMPKERFSAEFPKEGPSILRIQQVVRGDSAAYFCASSPTDYGYTFGSGTRLTVV.

This chain links TRBV23-1 with TRBJ1-1; no clear D gene. TRBV23-1 is known as an ORF, though its function is uncertain. Between the trimmed V and J ends, which lost 3 bases and 6 bases, there was a span of 8 bases. The CDR3 length is 12 residues. CDR3 nucleotides: TGCGCCAGCAGTCACCCCGCGGCTGAAGCTTTCTTT. As protein: CASSHPAAEAFF.

The chain is built from TRBV10-1 and TRBJ2-3; 9 positions match TRBD2. Germline CDR1 WNHNN, CDR2 SYGVQD (reference sequence). The CDR3 is 16 amino acids. The junction had 10 bases not matched to a gene; V was cut back by 9 bases and J by 0 bases. CDR3 residues: CASSKGLAYSTDTQYF. As DNA, the CDR3 is TGCGCCAGTTCTAAAGGACTAGCGTATAGCACAGATACGCAGTATTTT.

This clone was seen only a few times. The rearrangement joins TRBV19 to TRBJ1-2, with D perhaps TRBD1 (5 bases). In germline, CDR1 is LNHDA, CDR2 SQIVND (reference sequence). CDR3 length equals 11 residues. The ends were cut back, 9 bases at V and 4 bases at J, with 9 bases in the middle. CDR3 sequence (DNA): TGTGCCAGCATTGGGGGCTATGGCTACACCTTC. This encodes CASIGGYGYTF.

V is TRBV9 and J is TRBJ2-7; no firm D call. This CDR3 is 14 amino acids long. V was clipped by 0 bases and J by 1 base, with 8 bases between them. The germline V gene has CDR1 SGDLS and CDR2 YYNGEE. In DNA form, the CDR3 reads TGTGCCAGCAGCGTAGCGGCAGTATCCTACGAGCAGTACTTC. It translates to CASSVAAVSYEQYF.

The chain links TRBV6-4 to TRBJ2-3; a possible D gene is TRBD1 (6 bases). Germline-derived CDR1 and CDR2 are MRHNA and SNTAGT. The CDR3 spans 18 residues. V gave up 2 bases and J gave up 2 bases, with 20 bases separating them. The CDR3 coding sequence is TGTGCCAGCAGTGACCCAACCCGGACAGTACATTTCACAGATACGCAGTATTTT. It yields the protein CASSDPTRTVHFTDTQYF.

The chain carries TRBV13 and TRBJ1-1; the D gene is possibly TRBD1 (6 bases). The V end was cut by 0 bases, the J end by 1 base, with 6 bases between. The V gene's germline CDR1 is PRHDT and CDR2 FYEKMQ (reference sequence). This CDR3 has 14 residues. As DNA, the CDR3 is TGTGCCAGCAGCTTAGGCAGGGGGAACACTGAAGCTTTCTTT. This gives the protein CASSLGRGNTEAFF.

This clone was observed once. The chain uses TRBV19 and TRBJ2-7; tentative D call: TRBD1 (8 bases). Germline V gene lookup returns CDR1 LNHDA and CDR2 SQIVND (reference sequence). Trimming took off 6 bases at V and 7 bases at J, with 16 bases between the two ends. The CDR3 contains 13 residues. The CDR3 is CASRLGQGGEQYF. DNA of the CDR3: TGTGCCAGTAGATTAGGACAGGGAGGGGAGCAGTACTTC.

The chain links TRBV4-2 to TRBJ2-7, with a weak D call TRBD2 (6 bases). The CDR3 extends over 16 amino acids. Germline V CDR1 and CDR2: LGHNA, YNFKEQ. Trimming took off 0 bases at V and 6 bases at J, with 18 bases between the two ends. The CDR3 sequence is CASSQDTAGLLPEQYF. The CDR3 nucleotides read TGTGCCAGCAGCCAAGATACGGCGGGACTTCTTCCCGAGCAGTACTTC.

The rearrangement joins TRBV6-6 to TRBJ1-2; weak D call: TRBD1 (5 bases). V was shortened by 6 bases and J by 5 bases, with 10 bases between the two germline ends. This CDR3 spans 12 amino acids. The germline gives CDR1 MNHNY, CDR2 SVGAGI (reference sequence). DNA of the CDR3: TGTGCCAGCAGAGTACAGGAGTATGGCTACACCTTC. Translation gives CASRVQEYGYTF.

The CDR3 is CASSVDGVGIYGYTF. In nucleotides, the CDR3 is TGTGCCAGCAGCGTAGATGGTGTGGGAATCTATGGCTACACCTTC. The chain combines TRBV9 with TRBJ1-2; D is unclear. Per germline, CDR1 SGDLS and CDR2 YYNGEE. The V end lost 0 bases, the J end lost 4 bases, and 13 bases lay between the germline ends. This CDR3 is built from 15 residues.

This chain links TRBV9 with TRBJ1-5; 9 nucleotides align to TRBD1. Germline V gene data show CDR1 as SGDLS and CDR2 as YYNGEE. V dropped 5 bases and J dropped 4; count of bases not matched to a gene: 7. CDR3 length equals 15 residues. CDR3 sequence (DNA): TGTGCCAGCAGTCCCTCCGGGACAGGGAATCAGCCCCAGCATTTT. It codes for CASSPSGTGNQPQHF. Supplemented by reference TRBV9 and TRBJ1-5, the full variable domain reads DSGVTQTPKHLITATGQRVTLRCSPRSGDLSVYWYQQSLDQGLQFLIQYYNGEERAKGNILERFSAQQFPDLHSELNLSSLELGDSALYFCASSPSGTGNQPQHFGDGTRLSIL.

The chain links TRBV2 to TRBJ1-6; no clear D gene. The CDR3 is 13 residues long. Germline lookup yields CDR1 SNHLY and CDR2 FYNNEI. The V gene lost 10 bases and the J gene lost 8 bases, with 15 bases spanning the gap. The CDR3 sequence: CATHVLIDSPLHF. CDR3 bases: TGTGCCACCCACGTCCTCATCGATTCACCCCTCCACTTT.

Points on this clone: It is unclear where the CDR3 begins or ends on the DNA, so no DNA is shown, and the CDR3 is as TCRdb lists it. The V gene is TRBV9, the J gene TRBJ1-2. Germline V gives CDR1 SGDLS, CDR2 YYNGEE. The CDR3 spans 14 amino acids, including both terminal residues. The CDR3 is CASSVGVGSRSPTF.

V gene TRBV29-1 combines with J gene TRBJ1-3; 8 bases fit TRBD1. V trimming: 0 bases; J trimming: 2 bases; junction bases outside the gene matches: 3. The CDR3 consists of 15 residues. In germline, CDR1 is SQVTM, CDR2 ANQGSEA. In DNA form, the CDR3 reads TGCAGCGTTGAAGATCAGGGGGCGACTGGAAACACCATATATTTT. Protein: CSVEDQGATGNTIYF.

This clone appeared a few times. The genes are TRBV2 and TRBJ1-5; the D is unclear. Trimming removed 6 bases from V and 0 bases from J, with 6 bases in between. There are 13 residues in the CDR3. In germline, CDR1 is SNHLY, CDR2 FYNNEI. This chain's CDR3 is CASRQHSNQPQHF. Written as DNA, the CDR3 is TGTGCCAGCAGACAACATAGCAATCAGCCCCAGCATTTT.

This clone came up once. The rearrangement joins TRBV6-5 to TRBJ2-7; TRBD1 might be the D (5 bases). The CDR3 totals 13 residues. The V end lost 7 bases, the J end lost 5 bases, and 15 bases lay between the germline ends. CDR1 and CDR2 from the germline V gene are MNHEY and SVGAGI. This CDR3 is CASTFGRGNEQYF. DNA of the CDR3: TGTGCCAGCACCTTCGGTAGGGGTAACGAGCAGTACTTC.

The chain carries TRBV18 and TRBJ1-3; tentatively, D is TRBD1 (6 bases). V was clipped by 6 bases and J by 7 bases, with 22 bases between them. Germline CDR1 reads KGHSH; CDR2 reads LQKENI. The CDR3 sequence is 16 residues long. The CDR3 sequence is CASSRGILTGANTIYF. In DNA form, the CDR3 reads TGTGCCAGCTCGCGTGGGATACTGACAGGCGCGAACACCATATATTTT.

This clone was found a few times. The genes are TRBV6-2 or TRBV6-3 and TRBJ2-5, with D uncertain. With 0 bases removed from V and 5 bases from J, the gap between germline ends came to 4 bases. This CDR3 spans 12 amino acids. Per the germline V gene, CDR1 is MNHEY and CDR2 is SVGEGT. CDR3 coding DNA: TGTGCCAGCAGTTACTCGAGGGAGACCCAGTACTTC. Its translation: CASSYSRETQYF.

The V gene is TRBV2, the J gene TRBJ1-5; 10 bases match TRBD1. Germline CDR1 is SNHLY and CDR2 is FYNNEI. CDR3 length: 17 amino acids. V lost 4 bases and J lost 6; bases outside the gene matches: 12. This chain's CDR3 is CASSVFQTGGLGQPQHF. In DNA form, the CDR3 reads TGTGCCAGCAGTGTATTCCAGACAGGGGGCTTGGGTCAGCCCCAGCATTTT.

V is TRBV7-3 and J is TRBJ2-5, with D possibly TRBD2 on 6 matching bases. Trimming left V 1 base short and J 3 bases short, with 9 bases between. Looked up from germline, CDR1 is SGHTA and CDR2 is FQGTGA. The CDR3 loop spans 14 amino acids. The CDR3 loop reads CASSLIGGEETQYF. As DNA, the CDR3 is TGTGCCAGCAGCTTAATCGGAGGGGAAGAGACCCAGTACTTC.

The chain couples TRBV20-1 to TRBJ2-3; TRBD1 or TRBD2 may be the D gene (6 bases each). The CDR3 has 11 amino acids. Germline V lookup: CDR1 DFQATT, CDR2 SNEGSKA (reference sequence). CDR3: CSVGGYDTQYF. For the CDR3, the DNA is TGCAGCGTCGGGGGCTACGATACGCAGTATTTT.